The entry below describes one T cell receptor beta chain. Its antigen is undetermined. CDR1 and CDR2 (germline): SGHAT, FQNNGV. V shed 1 base and J 4 bases; nucleotides not matched to a gene: 6. The CDR3 is 16 amino acids. The record originates from a study of early T cells in non-severe SARS-CoV-2 infection. Tagging with unique molecular identifiers was applied to individual cDNA molecules. TCRdb re-derived calls from the 5' RACE reads in MiXCR, one entry per CDR3 protein. The sample has approximately 43,000 distinct CDR3 sequences; roughly 6.6% are singletons. Broader study findings: There was a bias toward anti-spike CD8 responses in VDJdb matching, which missed private and CD4 specificities.

The V call is TRBV11-2, the J call TRBJ1-4, with TRBD1 matching 7 bases. Sequenced input: whole blood. The receptor was isolated from an adult who was a healthcare worker with PCR-confirmed SARS-CoV-2 infection or an uninfected control (not recorded which). The DNA of the CDR3 is TGTGCCAGCAGCTTAGGAAACAGGGGAAGTAATGAAAAACTGTTTTTT. Protein: CASSLGNRGSNEKLFF.